This is a list of T cell receptor beta chains from one sample in a study of blood T cells in healthy people across ages. TCRdb fed the 5' RACE reads into MiXCR, producing one record per CDR3 protein. This table has 1.5 million to 2 million distinct CDR3 sequences, roughly 52% appearing once. Specimen: blood. The receptors come from a woman aged 40 to 50 in good health. Each CDR3 is given with its conserved first and last residue. Each record gives: J gene, D gene, clone size, V gene, CDR3 protein. D genes are given only for firm matches. A row's size may be missing; if present it is once, few, many or a size class.

TRBJ2-5	NA	few	TRBV21-1	CASSKGAGVETQYF
TRBJ2-3	TRBD2	NA	TRBV4-3	CASSQDWLAGSADTQYF
TRBJ2-1	TRBD2	few	TRBV10-3	CAISAGTSGGNEQFF
TRBJ2-7	TRBD1	NA	TRBV5-1	CASSAGQGGANEQYF
TRBJ2-1	NA	few	TRBV12-3/TRBV12-4	CASSEWTDSSNEQFF
TRBJ2-3	TRBD2	NA	TRBV27	CASNPSGMSTDTQYF
TRBJ2-5	TRBD2	once	TRBV27	CASSFRGPSGGLKETQYF
TRBJ2-3	TRBD2	NA	TRBV4-2	CASSQEKGGAGYTDTQYF
TRBJ2-7	NA	NA	TRBV4-2	CASSQRAGEQYF
TRBJ2-3	TRBD2	NA	TRBV15	CATSRDRTSGSVQGTQYF
TRBJ2-6	NA	few	TRBV7-2	CASSVAVAGANVLTF
TRBJ2-1	NA	few	TRBV6-2/TRBV6-3	CASKYPSFEQFF
TRBJ1-2	NA	NA	TRBV3-1	CASGERWEFGYTF
TRBJ1-6	NA	NA	TRBV12-3/TRBV12-4	CASSVGGGLSPLHF
TRBJ2-1	NA	few	TRBV5-1	CASTPGGEDNRGSSYNEQFF
TRBJ2-5	NA	few	TRBV7-2	CASSPRDKTRTQYF
TRBJ2-3	NA	NA	TRBV5-1	CASSLSPTASISDTQYF
TRBJ2-5	NA	NA	TRBV7-9	CASSRIGQYQETQYF
NA	NA	NA	TRBV28	CASSLSGPTSQETQYF
TRBJ2-1	NA	few	TRBV3-1	CASSQGVAYNEQFF
TRBJ1-2	TRBD1	NA	TRBV27	CASSFSGQGALNYGYTF
TRBJ2-2	NA	NA	TRBV7-2	CASSLGPTTGELFF
TRBJ1-2	TRBD1	NA	TRBV4-1	CASNQHGQGAMDYGYTF
TRBJ2-1	NA	NA	TRBV10-3	CAIRGVSDAVNEQFF
TRBJ1-6	NA	NA	TRBV4-3	CASSQEQGIRSPLHF
TRBJ2-7	NA	NA	TRBV6-1	CASKISRANYEQYF
TRBJ2-7	NA	NA	TRBV5-1	CASQLQGSSYEQYF
TRBJ2-1	NA	NA	TRBV29-1	CSGRQVGPYNEQFF
TRBJ1-2	NA	NA	TRBV20-1	CSATEDYGYTF
TRBJ1-1	NA	NA	TRBV20-1	CSARSPLWVAFF
TRBJ2-1	NA	NA	TRBV6-1	CASSERGTPYNEQFF
TRBJ2-1	TRBD2	NA	TRBV6-5	CATGTPGGHEQFF
TRBJ2-7	TRBD2	NA	TRBV20-1	CSARPRLAGGYNEQYF
TRBJ2-4	NA	NA	TRBV6-5	CARAIAKNIQYF
TRBJ2-3	NA	NA	TRBV20-1	CSAAKQGGTDTQYF
TRBJ2-7	NA	NA	TRBV4-2	CASSQDLGEYYEQYF
TRBJ1-6	TRBD1	NA	TRBV24-1	CATAGQANSPLHF
TRBJ2-5	NA	few	TRBV5-1	CASSPDRFQETQYF
TRBJ2-7	NA	few	TRBV13	CASSPPGANEQYF
NA	NA	NA	TRBV7-2	CASKGGGSEQYF
TRBJ2-5	NA	NA	TRBV15	CATSRHTGDTGQETQYF
TRBJ1-2	NA	NA	TRBV5-1	CASIGSPTNLYGYTF
TRBJ1-1	NA	NA	TRBV14	CASSQDYQSEAFF
TRBJ2-1	TRBD2	NA	TRBV5-4	CASSISGGARNNEQFF
TRBJ2-3	NA	NA	TRBV7-2	CASSFGMDSTDTQYF
TRBJ2-2	NA	NA	TRBV7-2	CASSSLRVNTGELFF
TRBJ1-2	NA	NA	TRBV28	CTSRSGTTNYGYTF
TRBJ2-4	TRBD1	NA	TRBV4-2	CASSQGTGPNIQYF
NA	NA	NA	TRBV4-2	CASSQEASASYEQYF
TRBJ2-1	TRBD2	NA	TRBV19	CASSIVERGGVDEQFF
TRBJ2-5	TRBD1	few	TRBV5-1	CASSPDRGTQETQYF
TRBJ2-7	NA	NA	TRBV7-2	CASSMDKFGEQYF